Listed below are T cell receptor beta chains from one sample, sequenced in a study of blood T cell repertoires in COVID-19. Here immunoSEQ multiplex PCR was the method, and the copy in TCRdb shows in-frame clones only, minus some. The data contain around 220,000 clones, around 90% of them seen just once; the ten biggest clones take up roughly 6%. What was sequenced was PBMCs or T cells enriched from blood (not recorded which). The receptor set was obtained from a woman aged 25-40 years with acute COVID-19. The CDR3 runs from the conserved cysteine through the conserved F or W. A D gene is named only where the DNA matches it firmly. Where a row states a size, it is once, few, many or the class of an expanded clone; other rows omit it.

TRBD1,TRBJ2-7,TRBV4-1,few,CASSQGGGQGATEQYF,TGCGCCAGCAGCCAAGGTGGGGGACAGGGGGCAACCGAGCAGTACTTC
TRBD2,TRBJ2-1,TRBV7-3,once,CASSLWGLAYNEQFF,TGTGCCAGCAGCTTATGGGGACTAGCATACAATGAGCAGTTCTTC
TRBD1,TRBJ2-1,TRBV2,NA,CASSRNTGTGSFQSSYNEQFF,TGTGCCAGCAGTCGCAATACCGGGACAGGGTCCTTCCAGAGCTCCTACAATGAGCAGTTCTTC
NA,TRBJ1-1,TRBV18,NA,CASSQQENTEAFF,TGTGCCAGCTCACAACAGGAGAACACTGAAGCTTTCTTT
TRBD2,TRBJ2-3,TRBV5-4,NA,CASSSLSGGRGADTQYF,TGTGCCAGCAGCTCTCTCTCTGGCGGGAGAGGGGCAGATACGCAGTATTTT
NA,TRBJ1-3,TRBV12-3/TRBV12-4,NA,CASTVLRNTIYF,TGTGCCAGCACCGTTTTACGGAACACCATATATTTT
TRBD1,TRBJ2-7,TRBV19,NA,CASSTQQGRYEQYF,TGTGCCAGTAGTACCCAACAGGGGCGGTACGAGCAGTACTTC
TRBD2,TRBJ2-3,TRBV2,NA,CASISSGGNSDTQYF,TGTGCCAGCATCTCTAGCGGGGGAAACTCAGATACGCAGTATTTT
NA,TRBJ1-3,TRBV28,NA,CASSLADNSGNTIYF,TGTGCCAGCAGTTTGGCAGACAACTCTGGAAACACCATATATTTT
NA,TRBJ2-1,TRBV12-3/TRBV12-4,once,CASFSRVRNEQFF,TGTGCCAGCTTCTCCAGGGTACGGAATGAGCAGTTCTTC
NA,TRBJ1-1,TRBV19,NA,CASSPRQNLNTEAFF,TGTGCCAGTAGTCCCCGACAGAACTTGAACACTGAAGCTTTCTTT
NA,TRBJ2-5,TRBV11-2,NA,CASSPRPGGTQYF,TGTGCCAGCAGCCCCCGACCCGGAGGGACCCAGTACTTC
TRBD2,TRBJ2-3,TRBV7-9,NA,CASSLTGTGAGPTDTQYF,TGTGCCAGCAGCCTGACGGGAACTGGAGCGGGACCGACAGATACGCAGTATTTT
NA,TRBJ2-5,TRBV2,NA,CARRGITGTQETQYF,TGTGCCAGACGGGGAATTACAGGGACCCAAGAGACCCAGTACTTC
NA,TRBJ1-1,TRBV9,few,CASSVAARNTEAFF,TGTGCCAGCAGCGTTGCAGCTAGGAACACTGAAGCTTTCTTT
TRBD1,TRBJ2-1,TRBV5-4,NA,CASSSTGAPGNEQFF,TGTGCCAGCAGCTCTACAGGGGCCCCCGGCAATGAGCAGTTCTTC
NA,TRBJ1-1,TRBV18,once,CASSPRQDLTEAFF,TGTGCCAGCTCACCCAGACAGGACTTGACTGAAGCTTTCTTT
NA,TRBJ1-1,TRBV28,NA,CASTQVNTEAFF,TGTGCCAGCACCCAGGTGAACACTGAAGCTTTCTTT
TRBD2,TRBJ2-3,TRBV4-1,once,CASSPELAVTDTQYF,TGCGCCAGCAGCCCGGAGCTAGCGGTCACAGATACGCAGTATTTT
NA,TRBJ2-6,TRBV4-1,once,CASSQEGRGFGANVLTF,TGCGCCAGCAGCCAAGAAGGCAGGGGATTTGGGGCCAACGTCCTGACTTTC
NA,TRBJ1-1,TRBV28,medium-sized,CASNPFGVGPTEAFF,TGTGCCAGCAACCCTTTTGGGGTGGGGCCTACTGAAGCTTTCTTT
NA,TRBJ2-2,TRBV6-5,NA,CASMIRGGVGELFF,TGTGCCAGCATGATTAGAGGTGGAGTCGGGGAGCTGTTTTTT
NA,TRBJ1-5,TRBV28,NA,CASSLTGYSQPQHF,TGTGCCAGCAGTCTTACAGGGTACTCTCAGCCCCAGCATTTT
NA,TRBJ2-7,TRBV7-3,NA,CASSLNGLSYEQYF,TGTGCCAGCAGCTTAAACGGTCTCTCCTACGAGCAGTACTTC
TRBD1,TRBJ1-2,TRBV2,once,CASSSTGQGLYGYTF,TGTGCCAGCAGTAGCACGGGACAGGGGCTCTATGGCTACACCTTC
TRBD2,TRBJ2-5,TRBV28,NA,CASSSYNSGSVETQYF,TGTGCCAGCAGTTCCTATAATAGCGGGAGCGTGGAGACCCAGTACTTC
TRBD2,TRBJ2-7,TRBV10-3,once,CAISEASGRNGEQYF,TGTGCCATCAGTGAAGCTAGCGGGAGGAACGGCGAGCAGTACTTC